Each of the 22 T cell receptor beta chains below was sequenced from the same sample in a study of cytomegalovirus exposure and HLA in healthy donors (dated by TCRdb to between 2016 and 2019). Receptors were amplified or captured by the immunoSEQ multiplex PCR assay. For the multiplex PCR, a mixture combining 60 forward primers for TCR Vbeta segments and 13 reverse primers for TCR Jbeta segments was used. TCRdb re-hosts the immuneACCESS table, in-frame sequences only. Its copies lack some clones; in the studies checked, an unresolved V gene accounts for under half of them, and the cause for the rest is not known. The sample has fewer than 250,000 clones on record, around 79% of them singletons. The leading ten clones occupy approximately 1.8% of the sample. Input material: PBMCs. The receptors stem from a male donor in good health and CMV-seronegative.

V usage is TRBV19 and J usage is TRBJ2-7; a possible D gene is TRBD1 (6 bases). This CDR3 region has 13 residues. The germline V and J ends were trimmed by 4 bases and 3 bases, with 10 bases remaining between them. Germline CDR1 reads LNHDA; CDR2 reads SQIVND (reference sequence). The CDR3 spells CASSKEDSYEQYF. In nucleotides, the CDR3 is TGTGCCAGTAGTAAGGAGGACAGCTACGAGCAGTACTTC.

V is TRBV7-9 and J is TRBJ2-2, with a tentative D call TRBD1 (5 bases). CDR1 SEHNR and CDR2 FQNEAQ come from the germline V gene (reference sequence). The length of the CDR3 is 15 residues. V was shortened by 1 base and J by 1 base, with 7 bases between the two germline ends. CDR3 residues: CASSLVTGNTGELFF. DNA for the CDR3: TGTGCCAGCAGCTTAGTTACAGGGAACACCGGGGAGCTGTTTTTT.

The chain employs TRBV30 and TRBJ2-7; 9 bases map to TRBD2. The V gene end was trimmed by 0 bases and the J gene end by 4 bases; junction bases not matched to a gene: 13. Germline V gives CDR1 GTSNPN, CDR2 SVGIG (reference sequence). This CDR3 region has 17 residues. CDR3 sequence reads: CAWSVLPLAGVRYEQYF. Here the CDR3 DNA reads TGTGCCTGGAGTGTACTGCCCTTAGCGGGAGTGCGATACGAGCAGTACTTC.

The chain joins TRBV7-3 to TRBJ1-2; perhaps TRBD1 as D (6 bases). This CDR3 spans 19 amino acids. Per germline, CDR1 SGHTA and CDR2 FQGTGA. V gave up 5 bases and J gave up 7 bases, with 32 bases separating them. The DNA for the CDR3 is TGTGCCAGCAGCCCATTCCCGGGGACAACCGGATCTTATTCCACTGGCTACACCTTC. This gives the protein CASSPFPGTTGSYSTGYTF.

V gene TRBV27 combines with J gene TRBJ2-7, with 12 bases lining up with TRBD1. The CDR3 spans 15 residues. Germline CDR1 reads MNHEY; CDR2 reads SMNVEV (reference sequence). Losses at the gene ends were 4 bases for V and 7 bases for J; bases not matched to a gene: 8. Written as DNA, the CDR3 is TGTGCCAGCAGTTGGGGGACAGGGGGCGCGGGGGAGCAGTACTTC. Amino acids: CASSWGTGGAGEQYF.

The genes are TRBV5-1 and TRBJ2-3; 7 bases map to TRBD2. Germline lookup yields CDR1 SGHRS and CDR2 YFSETQ. The junction had 4 bases not matched to a gene; V was cut back by 3 bases and J by 6 bases. There are 13 residues in the CDR3. In DNA form, the CDR3 reads TGCGCCAGCAGCTCGACTAGCCCGGATACGCAGTATTTT. Its protein is CASSSTSPDTQYF.

This clone was found a few times. The V and J genes are TRBV30 and TRBJ2-5; 7 nucleotides line up with TRBD1. The V gene's germline CDR1 is GTSNPN and CDR2 SVGIG (reference sequence). The CDR3 runs to 12 residues. V shed 4 bases, J shed 3 bases, and the junction held 2 bases outside the gene matches. CDR3 residues: CAWKGAEETQYF. The CDR3 DNA sequence: TGTGCCTGGAAGGGGGCTGAAGAGACCCAGTACTTC.

The chain joins TRBV4-1 to TRBJ1-5, with D possibly being TRBD1 (5 bases). The V and J ends lost 4 bases and 0 bases respectively, with 13 bases between them. Germline CDR1 is MGHRA and CDR2 is YSYEKL. The CDR3 has 16 amino acids. The CDR3 bases are TGCGCCAGCAGCCCCGTGGGGGGTCATAGCAATCAGCCCCAGCATTTT. Amino acids: CASSPVGGHSNQPQHF.

The V and J genes are TRBV7-6 and TRBJ2-7; 11 bases agree with TRBD2. The CDR3 is 16 amino acids. Germline values: CDR1 SGHVS, CDR2 FNYEAQ. V was pared by 5 bases and J by 3 bases, with 9 bases of the junction left unmatched. This CDR3 is CASSRGLAGLIYEQYF. CDR3 nucleotide sequence: TGTGCCAGCAGCAGAGGACTAGCGGGCCTGATCTACGAGCAGTACTTC. Full variable domain (missing parts from reference TRBV7-6 and TRBJ2-7): GAGVSQSPRYKVTKRGQDVALRCDPISGHVSLYWYRQALGQGPEFLTYFNYEAQQDKSGLPNDRFSAERPEGSISTLTIQRTEQRDSAMYRCASSRGLAGLIYEQYFGPGTRLTVT.

V usage is TRBV6-6 and J usage is TRBJ2-7, with D tentatively TRBD1 (5 bases). CDR3 length: 13 residues. In germline, CDR1 is MNHNY, CDR2 SVGAGI (reference sequence). The V end was cut by 7 bases, the J end by 4 bases, with 14 bases between. The CDR3 DNA sequence: TGTGCCAGCACCCTTCAGGGTGGGTACGAGCAGTACTTC. It encodes CASTLQGGYEQYF.

This chain links TRBV27 with TRBJ1-1, with TRBD1 matching 7 bases. V was pared by 9 bases and J by 3 bases, with 7 bases of the junction left unmatched. This CDR3 has 13 residues. Germline values: CDR1 MNHEY, CDR2 SMNVEV (reference sequence). The CDR3 sequence: CASWRDSYTEAFF. The DNA of the CDR3 is TGTGCCAGTTGGAGGGACAGCTACACTGAAGCTTTCTTT.

To note about this clone: The identical CDR3 is also encoded by other nucleotide sequences in the sample. This rearrangement joins TRBV5-1 to TRBJ2-5; D uncertain. Germline CDR1 SGHRS, CDR2 YFSETQ. V lost 0 bases, J lost 2 bases, and 5 bases lay in between. The CDR3 extends over 13 amino acids. DNA of the CDR3: TGCGCCAGCAGCTTGGATCAACAAGAGACCCAGTACTTC. It translates to CASSLDQQETQYF.

This chain links TRBV14 with TRBJ2-7; TRBD2 might be the D (5 bases). Trimming took 0 bases from V and 4 from J, leaving 19 bases between them. The germline V gene encodes CDR1 SGHDN and CDR2 FVKESK. The CDR3 runs 17 residues. As DNA, the CDR3 is TGTGCCAGCAGCCAAGAAATACTGACGGGATGGGGTTACGAGCAGTACTTC. This sequence encodes CASSQEILTGWGYEQYF.

CDR3 sequence (DNA): TGTGCCAGCAGTTACTTTCCTACCGCCTCTGGAAACACCATATATTTT. Translated, it gives CASSYFPTASGNTIYF. V gene TRBV6-5 combines with J gene TRBJ1-3; D call uncertain. Per germline, CDR1 MNHEY and CDR2 SVGAGI. Trimming stripped 1 base from V and 0 bases from J, with 10 bases between. The CDR3 is 16 amino acids.

The chain recombines TRBV27 with TRBJ2-7, with 10 bases aligning to TRBD1. From germline, CDR1 is MNHEY and CDR2 SMNVEV (reference sequence). The V gene end was trimmed by 5 bases and the J gene end by 5 bases; junction bases not matched to a gene: 9. The CDR3 sequence is 15 residues long. DNA of the CDR3: TGTGCCAGCAGTCGAACCGGGACAGGGGTCCACGAGCAGTACTTC. This sequence encodes CASSRTGTGVHEQYF.

The J gene is TRBJ2-7, the V gene TRBV4-3; TRBD1 aligns across 8 bases. J lost 3 bases, V lost 2 bases, and 6 bases had no gene match. The CDR3 has 15 amino acids. CDR1 is LGHNA and CDR2 is YSLEER in the germline V gene. The CDR3 protein is CASSQLTGEVYEQYF. The CDR3 DNA is TGCGCCAGCAGCCAATTGACAGGGGAGGTCTACGAGCAGTACTTC.

CDR3 sequence reads: CASSWGGTSMNEQFF. The CDR3 DNA follows: TGTGCCAGCTCATGGGGGGGCACTAGTATGAATGAGCAGTTCTTC. The chain recombines TRBV13 with TRBJ2-1, with D tentatively TRBD2 (7 bases). CDR3 size: 15 residues. Per germline, CDR1 PRHDT and CDR2 FYEKMQ (reference sequence). Trimming left V 8 bases short and J 7 bases short, with 21 bases between.

The CDR3 loop is CATSSLRETYGYTF. DNA for the CDR3: TGTGCCACCAGCAGCCTCCGGGAGACCTATGGCTACACCTTC. The rearrangement links TRBV15 to TRBJ1-2; D is undetermined. Germline loops: CDR1 LNHNV, CDR2 YYDKDF (reference sequence). With 3 bases removed from V and 4 bases from J, the gap between germline ends came to 12 bases. There are 14 residues in the CDR3.

CDR3 region: CATSMVYRGDEQYF. CDR3 coding DNA: TGTGCCACCAGCATGGTGTACCGGGGAGACGAGCAGTACTTC. This chain links TRBV15 with TRBJ2-5, with TRBD2 as a possible D gene (5 bases). Judging by the DNA end, TRBJ2-7 fits better; the J call may be wrong. CDR1 and CDR2 from the germline V gene are LNHNV and YYDKDF (reference sequence). CDR3 length: 14 residues.

A few counts support this clone. This sequence joins TRBV4-1 and TRBJ2-2, with 11 bases aligning to TRBD2. Trimming at V came to 0 bases and at J to 4 bases, leaving 7 bases not matched to a gene. The CDR3 runs 18 residues. The germline CDR1 and CDR2 sequences are MGHRA and YSYEKL. In DNA, the CDR3 is TGCGCCAGCAGCCAAGACCCTAGCGGGAGGATAGGCACCGGGGAGCTGTTTTTT. The encoded protein is CASSQDPSGRIGTGELFF.

The chain carries TRBV7-2 and TRBJ2-7; D may be TRBD1 (6 bases). Germline assignment: CDR1 SGHTA and CDR2 FQGNSA. V was cut by 2 bases and J by 5 bases, with 7 bases left in between. The CDR3 is 12 residues long. The CDR3 DNA follows: TGTGCCAGCAGCTTAACAGGGAACGAGCAGTACTTC. This codes for CASSLTGNEQYF. Full variable domain (outside the CDR3, taken from reference TRBV7-2 and TRBJ2-7): GAGVSQSPSNKVTEKGKDVELRCDPISGHTALYWYRQSLGQGLEFLIYFQGNSAPDKSGLPSDRFSAERTGGSVSTLTIQRTQQEDSAVYLCASSLTGNEQYFGPGTRLTVT.

This clone came up a few times. J is TRBJ1-1 and V is TRBV7-9; D perhaps matches TRBD1 (6 bases). Deletions cut 4 bases from V and 5 bases from J, with 11 bases between. Germline V gene lookup returns CDR1 SEHNR and CDR2 FQNEAQ (reference sequence). CDR3 size: 13 residues. In DNA, the CDR3 is TGTGCCAGCAGCTCTACAGGGCCAACTGAAGCTTTCTTT. It is translated as CASSSTGPTEAFF.